Detailed here is one T cell receptor beta chain. The antigen is unknown. The V segment lost 10 bases and the J segment 2 bases; nucleotides outside the gene matches: 7. Germline CDR1 reads MDHEN; CDR2 reads SYDVKM. This CDR3 is 14 amino acids long. The data originate from a study of cytomegalovirus exposure and HLA in healthy donors. Vbeta (60) and Jbeta (13) primers were used in the PCR. Clones were read by immunoSEQ multiplex PCR, and TCRdb kept only the in-frame ones, dropping some. The table has under 200,000 clones, 62% seen once. General study findings and limits: The analysis excluded some indistinguishable V segments, including TRBV6-2 and TRBV6-3. Across donors, most TCRs were seen rarely, yet some public ones were widespread. Highest at DRB1 and lowest at HLA-C, TCR association rates differed among HLA loci in a later analysis.

Sequencing used PBMCs. The chain joins TRBV28 to TRBJ2-3; 9 positions agree with TRBD2. This receptor was taken from a man aged 35 to 55 in good health and CMV-seronegative. The CDR3 protein is CATLAGATTDTQYF. For the CDR3, the DNA is TGTGCCACCTTAGCGGGGGCTACCACAGATACGCAGTATTTT.